This TCR beta chain was found in a study of response to subunit inactivated influenza vaccine. Overall study results and limits: Seasonal influenza vaccination, on each occasion, was suggested by the authors to recruit few new T cells.

The CDR3 contains 19 residues. Trimming cost V 4 bases and J 0 bases, with 22 bases left between them. In germline, CDR1 is SGHAT, CDR2 FQDESV (reference sequence). MiXCR, run by TCRdb on the RT-PCR reads, gives a single entry per CDR3 protein. Among about 780,000 distinct CDR3 sequences, approximately 17% were seen once, and the ten largest hold approximately 11%. Remarks on this clonotype: Its cognate antigen is unknown.

This material consisted of PBMCs from blood, taken roughly 5 days after vaccination. The origin of this receptor is a man aged 50 to 60 who received an inactivated influenza vaccine. This rearrangement joins TRBV11-1 to TRBJ1-3, with D possibly being TRBD1 (6 bases). CDR3 in DNA: TGTGCCAGCAGCTGGGGTCCCCTCGGACAGTCCCTCTCTGGAAACACCATATATTTT. This codes for CASSWGPLGQSLSGNTIYF.